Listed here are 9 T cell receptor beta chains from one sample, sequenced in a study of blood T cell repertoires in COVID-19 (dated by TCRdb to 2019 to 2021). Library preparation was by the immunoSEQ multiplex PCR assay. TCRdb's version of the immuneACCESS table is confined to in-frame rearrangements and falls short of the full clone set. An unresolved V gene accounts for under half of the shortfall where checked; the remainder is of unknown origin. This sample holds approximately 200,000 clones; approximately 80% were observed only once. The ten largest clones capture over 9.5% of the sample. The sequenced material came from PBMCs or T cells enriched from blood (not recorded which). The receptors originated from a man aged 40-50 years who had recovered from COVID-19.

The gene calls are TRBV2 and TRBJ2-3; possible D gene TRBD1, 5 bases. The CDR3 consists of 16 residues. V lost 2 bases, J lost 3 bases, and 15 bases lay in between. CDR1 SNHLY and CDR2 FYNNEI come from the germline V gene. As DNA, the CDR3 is TGTGCCAGCAGTGAACGATTCCCGCCAGGGACAGATACGCAGTATTTT. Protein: CASSERFPPGTDTQYF.

DNA for the CDR3: TGTGCCTGGACTGGGGACACCCTGCGTTATGGCTACACCTTC. It codes for CAWTGDTLRYGYTF. This rearrangement joins TRBV30 to TRBJ1-2; perhaps TRBD1 as D (6 bases). Per germline, CDR1 GTSNPN and CDR2 SVGIG (reference sequence). The CDR3 has 14 amino acids. V dropped 4 bases and J dropped 5 bases, with 17 bases sitting between them.

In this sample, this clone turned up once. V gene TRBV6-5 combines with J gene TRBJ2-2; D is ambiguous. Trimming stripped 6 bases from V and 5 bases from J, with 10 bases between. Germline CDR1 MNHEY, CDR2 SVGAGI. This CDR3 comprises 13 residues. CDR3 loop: CASRPQRTGELFF. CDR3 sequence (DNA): TGTGCCAGCAGACCACAGAGAACCGGGGAGCTGTTTTTT.

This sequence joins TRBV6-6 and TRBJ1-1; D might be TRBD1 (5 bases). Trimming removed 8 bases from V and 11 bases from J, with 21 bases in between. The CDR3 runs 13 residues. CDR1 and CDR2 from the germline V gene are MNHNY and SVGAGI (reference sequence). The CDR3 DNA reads TGTGCCAGCGGGGGAGGGAGGACTTCGTGGGCTTTCTTT. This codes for CASGGGRTSWAFF.

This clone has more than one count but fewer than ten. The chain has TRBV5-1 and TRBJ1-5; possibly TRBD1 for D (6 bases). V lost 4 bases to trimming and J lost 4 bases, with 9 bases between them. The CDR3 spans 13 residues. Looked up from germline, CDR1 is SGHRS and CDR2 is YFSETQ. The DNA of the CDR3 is TGCGCCAGCAGCCAACAGGGTAATCAGCCCCAGCATTTT. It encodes CASSQQGNQPQHF.

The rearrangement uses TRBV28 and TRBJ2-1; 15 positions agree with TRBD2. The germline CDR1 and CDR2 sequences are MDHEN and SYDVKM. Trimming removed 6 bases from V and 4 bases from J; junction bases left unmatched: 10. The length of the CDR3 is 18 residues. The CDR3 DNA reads TGTGCCAGCAGCCCGGGACTAGCGGGAGGTGGGGAATACAATGAGCAGTTCTTC. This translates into CASSPGLAGGGEYNEQFF.

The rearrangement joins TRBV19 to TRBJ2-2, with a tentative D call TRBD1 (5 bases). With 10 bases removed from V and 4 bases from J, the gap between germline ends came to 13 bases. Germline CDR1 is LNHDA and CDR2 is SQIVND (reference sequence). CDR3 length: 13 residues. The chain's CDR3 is CATWGDGTGELFF. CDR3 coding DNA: TGTGCCACCTGGGGCGATGGCACCGGGGAGCTGTTTTTT.

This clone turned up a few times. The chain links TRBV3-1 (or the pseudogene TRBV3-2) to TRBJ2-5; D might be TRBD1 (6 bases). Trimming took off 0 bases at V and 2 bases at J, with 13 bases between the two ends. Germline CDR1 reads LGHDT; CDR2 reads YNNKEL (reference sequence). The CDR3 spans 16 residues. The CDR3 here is CASSQDRGTPQETQYF. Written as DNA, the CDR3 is TGTGCCAGCAGCCAAGATAGGGGGACACCACAAGAGACCCAGTACTTC.

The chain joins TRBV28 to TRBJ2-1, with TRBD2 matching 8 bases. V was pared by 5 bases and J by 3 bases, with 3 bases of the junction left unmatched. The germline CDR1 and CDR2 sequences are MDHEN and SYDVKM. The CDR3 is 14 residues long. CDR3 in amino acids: CASSLGTSYNEQFF. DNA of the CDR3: TGTGCCAGCAGTCTCGGGACTAGCTACAATGAGCAGTTCTTC.